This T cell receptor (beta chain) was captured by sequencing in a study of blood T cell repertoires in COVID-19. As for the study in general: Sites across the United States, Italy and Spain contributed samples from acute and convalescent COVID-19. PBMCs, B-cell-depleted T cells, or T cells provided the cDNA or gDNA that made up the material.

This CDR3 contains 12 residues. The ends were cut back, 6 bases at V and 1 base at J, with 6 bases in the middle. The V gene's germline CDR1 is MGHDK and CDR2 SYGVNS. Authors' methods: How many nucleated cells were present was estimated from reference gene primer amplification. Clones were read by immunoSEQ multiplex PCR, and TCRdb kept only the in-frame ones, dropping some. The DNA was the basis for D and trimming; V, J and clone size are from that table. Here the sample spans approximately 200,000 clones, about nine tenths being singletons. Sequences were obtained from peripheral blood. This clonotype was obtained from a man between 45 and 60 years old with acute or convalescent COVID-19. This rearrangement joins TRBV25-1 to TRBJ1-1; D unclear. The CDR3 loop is CASRGGNTEAFF. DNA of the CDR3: TGTGCCAGCAGGGGAGGGAACACTGAAGCTTTCTTT.